One TCR beta chain is described in this entry. TCRdb's table, derived via immunoSEQ multiplex PCR, lists solely in-frame clones and lacks some. The sample lists 63,000 or so clones, over 90% seen once, with about 0.036% in the top ten. This sample was included in a study of shared T cell receptors in the human thymus. The V gene's germline CDR1 is ENHRY and CDR2 SYGVKD. V lost 8 bases, J lost 6 bases, and 2 bases stayed unmatched. This CDR3 region has 12 residues. Sequencing used thymocytes. The chain combines TRBV10-3 with TRBJ2-7, with TRBD1 identical over 12 bases. This TCR derives from a human donor. The CDR3 DNA reads as TGTGCCATCCCGGGACAGGGGGCCGAGCAGTACTTC. Translation: CAIPGQGAEQYF.